One and the same sample provided the 7 T cell receptor beta chains below, sequenced in a study of PD-L1 blockade in urothelial cancer. TCRdb keeps only in-frame clones here, not all; method: immunoSEQ multiplex PCR. There are tens of thousands of clones in the sample; approximately 77% occur only once, and roughly 2.6% lies in the top ten. This sample comprised PBMCs, obtained around atezolizumab (anti-PD-L1) treatment. The receptor set was obtained from an older man with urothelial cancer.

The gene calls are TRBV27 and TRBJ2-7; D uncertain. This CDR3 is built from 13 residues. V lost 6 bases, J lost 6 bases, and 15 bases lay in between. Per germline, CDR1 MNHEY and CDR2 SMNVEV (reference sequence). As DNA, the CDR3 is TGTGCCAGCAGCTCCCAACCAGGTGGCGAGCAGTACTTC. Its translation is CASSSQPGGEQYF.

This clone was counted between two and nine times. The chain recombines TRBV10-3 with TRBJ1-1; perhaps TRBD1 as D (6 bases). The CDR3 runs to 13 residues. V lost 6 bases and J 0 bases, leaving 8 bases between the germline ends. In germline, CDR1 is ENHRY, CDR2 SYGVKD. The CDR3 sequence is CAIRGHMNTEAFF. The CDR3 region has the DNA TGTGCCATCAGGGGACACATGAACACTGAAGCTTTCTTT.

This sequence joins TRBV6-6 and TRBJ2-2, with D hard to call. This CDR3 comprises 14 residues. Germline lookup yields CDR1 MNHNY and CDR2 SVGAGI (reference sequence). Trimming cost V 9 bases and J 3 bases, with 14 bases left between them. DNA of the CDR3: TGTGCCAGTAATAACGGTGTAGACACCGGGGAGCTGTTTTTT. Translating it yields CASNNGVDTGELFF.

The V and J genes are TRBV28 and TRBJ2-7, with 11 bases matching TRBD1. V gave up 6 bases and J gave up 6 bases; unmatched junction bases: 4. The CDR3 consists of 13 residues. Germline lookup yields CDR1 MDHEN and CDR2 SYDVKM. The CDR3 DNA is TGTGCCAGCAGCGGGGGACAGGGGGTCGAGCAGTACTTC. Translating gives CASSGGQGVEQYF.

In nucleotides, the CDR3 is TGTGCCAGCAGCTTAGCCAGGGGGAACAATCAGCCCCAGCATTTT. Encoded protein: CASSLARGNNQPQHF. The V call is TRBV7-2, the J call TRBJ1-5; 7 bases are a match to TRBD1. This CDR3 spans 15 amino acids. V shed 0 bases, J shed 3 bases, and the junction held 2 bases outside the gene matches. The germline V gene has CDR1 SGHTA and CDR2 FQGNSA. Complete variable domain (other parts from reference TRBV7-2 and TRBJ1-5): GAGVSQSPSNKVTEKGKDVELRCDPISGHTALYWYRQSLGQGLEFLIYFQGNSAPDKSGLPSDRFSAERTGGSVSTLTIQRTQQEDSAVYLCASSLARGNNQPQHFGDGTRLSIL.

The V call is TRBV11-2, the J call TRBJ2-3; 7 nucleotides align to TRBD1. Germline trimming cut 4 bases from V and 0 bases from J; bases unmatched to any gene: 13. CDR1 is SGHAT and CDR2 is FQNNGV in the germline V gene. The CDR3 runs 18 residues. CDR3 bases: TGTGCCAGCAGCTCTGAGACAGGGCCCCCCCCTAGCACAGATACGCAGTATTTT. Translation: CASSSETGPPPSTDTQYF.

The chain is built from TRBV10-3 and TRBJ2-7; no clear D. The CDR3 spans 15 residues. Trimming took 0 bases from V and 3 from J, leaving 12 bases between them. Per the germline V gene, CDR1 is ENHRY and CDR2 is SYGVKD. The CDR3, as DNA: TGTGCCATCAGTGAGTCTGGGCAGAATGACTACGAGCAGTACTTC. This translates into CAISESGQNDYEQYF.